These 20 T cell receptor beta chains were sequenced from one sample in a study of CD8+ T cells in alopecia areata. Isolated RNA was reverse transcribed into cDNA used as the sequencing template. TCRdb's table, derived via immunoSEQ multiplex PCR, lists solely in-frame clones and lacks some. This table has more than 110,000 clones, roughly 53% appearing once. The specimen comprised CD4+ T cells sorted from blood, sampled at week 0. The receptors stem from a human donor with alopecia areata.

The chain recombines TRBV5-1 with TRBJ2-1, with TRBD2 matching over 11 bases. Germline V gene lookup returns CDR1 SGHRS and CDR2 YFSETQ. This CDR3 is built from 16 residues. With V trimmed by 3 bases and J by 3 bases, 5 bases remained unmatched. This chain's CDR3 is CASSSGLAALYNEQFF. CDR3 DNA sequence: TGCGCCAGCAGCTCGGGACTAGCGGCCCTCTACAATGAGCAGTTCTTC.

This clone has more than one count but fewer than ten. The genes are TRBV11-2 and TRBJ2-5; 7 bases align to TRBD2. The length of the CDR3 is 19 residues. Germline V CDR1 and CDR2: SGHAT, FQNNGV. After removal of 1 base from V and 0 bases from J, the junction contained 14 bases not matched to a gene. The CDR3 spells CASSLVGTRGTKYQETQYF. In DNA, the CDR3 is TGTGCCAGCAGCTTAGTTGGGACTCGTGGGACTAAGTACCAAGAGACCCAGTACTTC. The full variable domain, completed using reference TRBV11-2 and TRBJ2-5, is EAGVAQSPRYKIIEKRQSVAFWCNPISGHATLYWYQQILGQGPKLLIQFQNNGVVDDSQLPKDRFSAERLKGVDSTLKIQPAKLEDSAVYLCASSLVGTRGTKYQETQYFGPGTRLLVL.

This clone was observed a handful of times. The chain recombines TRBV7-2 with TRBJ2-2, with D perhaps TRBD2 (6 bases). The ends were cut back, 5 bases at V and 1 base at J, with 8 bases in the middle. The germline V gene encodes CDR1 SGHTA and CDR2 FQGNSA. The CDR3 contains 14 residues. The CDR3 DNA is TGTGCCAGCAGCCGGGGACTGAACACCGGGGAGCTGTTTTTT. This sequence encodes CASSRGLNTGELFF.

The rearrangement uses TRBV28 and TRBJ2-3; the D is unclear. Per the germline V gene, CDR1 is MDHEN and CDR2 is SYDVKM. The CDR3 spans 12 residues. Trimming pared 2 bases from V and 6 bases from J, leaving 6 bases between. CDR3 DNA: TGTGCCAGCAGTTTAATTGGGGATACGCAGTATTTT. It yields the protein CASSLIGDTQYF.

This clone was counted only a few times. This chain joins TRBV7-8 and TRBJ2-7; D gene uncertain. The ends were cut back, 6 bases at V and 0 bases at J, with 15 bases in the middle. The CDR3 contains 15 residues. From germline, CDR1 is SGHVS and CDR2 FQNEAQ. The CDR3 DNA sequence: TGTGCCAGCAGAGCCCTACGAACATCCTCCTACGAGCAGTACTTC. Its translation: CASRALRTSSYEQYF.

This chain connects TRBV9 to TRBJ2-5, with TRBD1 as a possible D gene (5 bases). The V end was cut by 0 bases, the J end by 2 bases, with 8 bases between. This CDR3 comprises 14 residues. Germline CDR1 and CDR2: SGDLS and YYNGEE. Here the CDR3 DNA reads TGTGCCAGCAGCGTAGTTCCAGGGCAAGAGACCCAGTACTTC. The encoded protein is CASSVVPGQETQYF.

The V and J genes are TRBV7-2 and TRBJ1-2; TRBD1 aligns across 9 bases. The germline V gene encodes CDR1 SGHTA and CDR2 FQGNSA. This CDR3 is built from 14 residues. Germline trimming cut 5 bases from V and 6 bases from J; bases unmatched to any gene: 7. The CDR3 protein is CASSVPGQGNGYTF. The CDR3 DNA is TGTGCCAGCAGCGTGCCGGGACAGGGAAATGGCTACACCTTC.

CDR3 in amino acids: CASSYGQSYNSPLHF. The CDR3 nucleotides are TGTGCCAGCAGTTACGGACAGTCATATAATTCACCCCTCCACTTT. The V gene is TRBV6-6, the J gene TRBJ1-6; perhaps TRBD1 as D (6 bases). CDR3 length equals 15 residues. From germline, CDR1 is MNHNY and CDR2 SVGAGI (reference sequence). V was clipped by 2 bases and J by 4 bases, with 9 bases between them.

This clone was seen a handful of times. The rearrangement links TRBV18 to TRBJ1-2; D gene uncertain. V lost 2 bases and J lost 8, with 12 bases in between. The CDR3 is 13 residues long. Germline CDR1 reads KGHSH; CDR2 reads LQKENI. This CDR3 is CASSPERAEGYTF. The CDR3 region has the DNA TGTGCCAGCTCACCAGAGAGGGCTGAGGGCTACACCTTC.

This clone was seen only a few times. This chain connects TRBV29-1 to TRBJ2-2; 8 positions match TRBD1. This CDR3 region has 14 residues. Germline trimming cut 6 bases from V and 5 bases from J; bases unmatched to any gene: 8. Looked up from germline, CDR1 is SQVTM and CDR2 is ANQGSEA. The DNA for the CDR3 is TGCAGCGTCGGGGGACAGGAGGGTACCGGGGAGCTGTTTTTT. Translating it yields CSVGGQEGTGELFF.

The chain couples TRBV2 to TRBJ1-2, with a possible D match to TRBD1 (5 bases). The V end was cut by 6 bases, the J end by 5 bases, with 13 bases between. This CDR3 is built from 13 residues. Germline V CDR1 and CDR2: SNHLY, FYNNEI. The CDR3 DNA follows: TGTGCCAGCAGAGGCAGGGAGGGGTATGGCTACACCTTC. It yields the protein CASRGREGYGYTF.

This clone occurred a few times. The chain employs TRBV5-1 and TRBJ2-1; the D gene is possibly TRBD2 (6 bases). V was trimmed by 4 bases and J by 9 bases, leaving 14 bases between them. The CDR3 spans 13 residues. Germline V CDR1 and CDR2: SGHRS, YFSETQ. The DNA for the CDR3 is TGCGCCAGCAGCCGGAGGGCAGAATCTGAGCAGTTCTTC. Protein product: CASSRRAESEQFF.

The rearrangement uses TRBV7-3 and TRBJ2-6; D is unresolved. Germline V gene data show CDR1 as SGHTA and CDR2 as FQGTGA. The CDR3 has 14 amino acids. V lost 4 bases, J lost 4 bases, and 8 bases lay in between. DNA for the CDR3: TGTGCCAGCAGCTCAGTAAACGGGGCCAACGTCCTGACTTTC. It specifies CASSSVNGANVLTF.

The rearrangement joins TRBV27 to TRBJ1-4, with D possibly TRBD1 on 6 matching bases. The germline V gene encodes CDR1 MNHEY and CDR2 SMNVEV (reference sequence). CDR3 size: 17 residues. Trimming cost V 2 bases and J 3 bases, with 16 bases left between them. The DNA of the CDR3 is TGTGCCAGCAGTTTAAGGGGACACCTCCTATCTAATGAAAAACTGTTTTTT. It yields the protein CASSLRGHLLSNEKLFF.

The V call is TRBV6-5, the J call TRBJ2-3, with D possibly being TRBD2 (5 bases). The CDR3 is 14 residues long. V dropped 5 bases and J dropped 6 bases, with 15 bases sitting between them. Germline V gene lookup returns CDR1 MNHEY and CDR2 SVGAGI. CDR3 DNA: TGTGCCAGCAGTCCGGGGTTACCCCGCGATACGCAGTATTTT. It translates to CASSPGLPRDTQYF.

The chain recombines TRBV29-1 with TRBJ1-2; a possible D gene is TRBD1 (6 bases). V was clipped by 6 bases and J by 4 bases, with 18 bases between them. Germline V CDR1 and CDR2: SQVTM, ANQGSEA. CDR3 size: 14 residues. The chain's CDR3 is CSVTLGQPLYGYTF. CDR3 in DNA: TGCAGCGTAACCCTGGGACAACCTCTCTATGGCTACACCTTC. The complete variable domain, with remaining parts taken from reference TRBV29-1 and TRBJ1-2, reads SAVISQKPSRDICQRGTSLTIQCQVDSQVTMMFWYRQQPGQSLTLIATANQGSEATYESGFVIDKFPISRPNLTFSTLTVSNMSPEDSSIYLCSVTLGQPLYGYTFGSGTRLTVV.

V and J are TRBV6-5 and TRBJ2-7; maybe TRBD2 (5 bases). Looked up from germline, CDR1 is MNHEY and CDR2 is SVGAGI. Trimming cost V 10 bases and J 4 bases, with 14 bases left between them. This CDR3 has 12 residues. This CDR3 is CATSSGGYEQYF. The CDR3 nucleotides are TGTGCCACCTCCTCAGGAGGTTACGAGCAGTACTTC.

The CDR3 is CASSLGRENIQYF. CDR3 nucleotides: TGTGCCAGCAGCTTAGGGCGGGAAAACATTCAGTACTTC. The V call is TRBV7-2, the J call TRBJ2-4; possible D gene TRBD2, 5 bases. V lost 1 base, J lost 5 bases, and 6 bases lay in between. There are 13 residues in the CDR3. Germline V gives CDR1 SGHTA, CDR2 FQGNSA. The complete variable domain, with remaining parts taken from reference TRBV7-2 and TRBJ2-4, reads GAGVSQSPSNKVTEKGKDVELRCDPISGHTALYWYRQSLGQGLEFLIYFQGNSAPDKSGLPSDRFSAERTGGSVSTLTIQRTQQEDSAVYLCASSLGRENIQYFGAGTRLSVL.

V is TRBV7-2 and J is TRBJ1-1; TRBD1 is a possible D gene (5 bases). Germline assignment: CDR1 SGHTA and CDR2 FQGNSA. Trimming stripped 4 bases from V and 1 base from J, with 10 bases between. This CDR3 has 14 residues. The CDR3 region has the DNA TGTGCCAGCAGCTCTCGACAGACGAACACTGAAGCTTTCTTT. It codes for CASSSRQTNTEAFF.

The rearrangement links TRBV7-9 to TRBJ1-2; 7 bases align to TRBD1. V lost 5 bases to trimming and J lost 6 bases; unmatched junction nucleotides: 6. Germline CDR1 reads SEHNR; CDR2 reads FQNEAQ (reference sequence). CDR3 size: 13 residues. As DNA, the CDR3 is TGTGCCAGCAGCCGGGACAGCCTCGATGGCTACACCTTC. Translated: CASSRDSLDGYTF.